This T cell receptor (beta chain) was retrieved from a study of glioma-infiltrating T cells after dendritic cell vaccination. Study results and caveats: Longer survival after dendritic cell vaccination followed higher pretreatment TIL content.

Notes on this clone: As yet, its antigen is unknown.

Looked up from germline, CDR1 is MNHNY and CDR2 is SVGAGI (reference sequence). This CDR3 is 15 amino acids long. The J segment lost 1 base and the V segment lost 6 bases, leaving 5 bases of the junction unmatched. Described time point: after dendritic cell vaccination, including at tumor progression/relapse. Blood PBMC samples: pre-vaccination, two weeks post third vaccination, and at tumor progression. The primer mix had 60 V beta and 13 J beta primers. Profiling relied on immunoSEQ multiplex PCR, and the TCRdb table lists in-frame clones only, not all of them. The data contain about 76,000 clones, roughly 84% of them singletons.

The chain links TRBV6-6 to TRBJ2-2; 7 positions match TRBD1. The starting material was blood, obtained after dendritic cell vaccination. The clonotype originates from a human donor with glioblastoma. CDR3 bases: TGTGCCAGCAGCTACAGGGGCGGGAACACCGGGGAGCTGTTTTTT. Translating it yields CASSYRGGNTGELFF.